This passage covers 24 T cell receptor beta chains from one sample sequenced in a study of neoadjuvant anti-PD-1 for oral cavity cancer. The time point: after neoadjuvant nivolumab, at surgical resection. Here immunoSEQ multiplex PCR was the method, and the copy in TCRdb shows in-frame clones only, minus some. This sample carries about 15,000 clones, around 40% of them seen once, and the ten largest clones take about 39%. The sample was tumor tissue, taken after nivolumab (anti-PD-1) treatment. These receptors all come from a person aged 35-80 years with oral cavity squamous cell carcinoma.

The rearrangement uses TRBV11-2 and TRBJ2-5, with 12 bases aligning to TRBD2. There are 16 residues in the CDR3. Germline V gene sequence: CDR1 SGHAT, CDR2 FQNNGV. Losses at the gene ends were 3 bases for V and 3 bases for J; bases not matched to a gene: 5. CDR3 sequence: CASSFTSGGSEETQYF. Written as DNA, the CDR3 is TGTGCCAGCAGCTTTACTAGCGGGGGGTCGGAAGAGACCCAGTACTTC.

This chain uses TRBV7-7 with TRBJ2-3; D may be TRBD1 (6 bases). CDR3 length: 13 amino acids. CDR1 is SSHAT and CDR2 is FNYEAQ in the germline V gene (reference sequence). Trimming left V 5 bases short and J 5 bases short, with 11 bases between. CDR3 amino acids: CASSIGQLDTQYF. The DNA for the CDR3 is TGTGCCAGCAGCATAGGACAGTTAGATACGCAGTATTTT.

This clone turned up a few times. The chain joins TRBV7-2 to TRBJ2-1; TRBD1 or TRBD2 may be the D gene (5 bases each). CDR3 length: 14 residues. The V gene's germline CDR1 is SGHTA and CDR2 FQGNSA. V was clipped by 1 base and J by 10 bases, with 14 bases between them. CDR3 region: CASSLVGDRWEQFF. The CDR3, as DNA: TGTGCCAGCAGCTTAGTGGGGGATCGATGGGAGCAGTTCTTC. Combining the CDR3 with reference TRBV7-2 and TRBJ2-1 gives the whole variable domain GAGVSQSPSNKVTEKGKDVELRCDPISGHTALYWYRQSLGQGLEFLIYFQGNSAPDKSGLPSDRFSAERTGGSVSTLTIQRTQQEDSAVYLCASSLVGDRWEQFFGPGTRLTVL.

V usage is TRBV9 and J usage is TRBJ2-3; 11 bases agree with TRBD2. The V and J ends lost 0 bases and 5 bases, in that order; junction bases with no gene match: 8. The CDR3 is 17 amino acids. Germline CDR1 reads SGDLS; CDR2 reads YYNGEE. In DNA, the CDR3 is TGTGCCAGCAGCGTAGTGGTTAGCGGGGGGGCGATAGATACGCAGTATTTT. The encoded protein is CASSVVVSGGAIDTQYF.

This sequence joins TRBV11-2 and TRBJ1-2; D gene unclear. CDR3 length: 15 residues. CDR1 is SGHAT and CDR2 is FQNNGV in the germline V gene. Between the trimmed V and J ends, which lost 5 bases and 3 bases, there was a span of 16 bases. The CDR3 nucleotides are TGTGCCAGCAGCCCCCGGCGAATTCCAGACTATGGCTACACCTTC. It codes for CASSPRRIPDYGYTF.

The chain couples TRBV7-8 to TRBJ2-1, with 10 positions matching TRBD2. The CDR3 consists of 15 residues. From germline, CDR1 is SGHVS and CDR2 FQNEAQ. V lost 0 bases and J lost 8; bases outside the gene matches: 4. CDR3 sequence: CASSLAGTSVYEQFF. DNA of the CDR3: TGTGCCAGCAGCTTAGCCGGGACTAGCGTCTATGAGCAGTTCTTC.

This clone is deemed medium-sized (0.01 to 0.1%). The chain joins TRBV14 to TRBJ2-1; 12 bases match TRBD1. The CDR3 is 16 residues long. After removal of 4 bases from V and 6 bases from J, the junction contained 7 bases not matched to a gene. Looked up from germline, CDR1 is SGHDN and CDR2 is FVKESK. CDR3 nucleotide sequence: TGTGCCAGCAGCCTCTTTGGGACAGGGGGCGGCAATGAGCAGTTCTTC. Translating it yields CASSLFGTGGGNEQFF.

This clone counts as medium-sized. The chain links TRBV7-2 to TRBJ1-6, with D maybe TRBD1 (5 bases). The CDR3 is 12 amino acids. V lost 5 bases, J lost 12 bases, and 11 bases lay in between. Germline V gives CDR1 SGHTA, CDR2 FQGNSA. CDR3 protein: CASSPGVRPLHF. In nucleotides, the CDR3 is TGTGCCAGCAGCCCGGGGGTTCGACCCCTCCACTTT. The full variable domain, its missing parts supplied by reference TRBV7-2 and TRBJ1-6, is GAGVSQSPSNKVTEKGKDVELRCDPISGHTALYWYRQSLGQGLEFLIYFQGNSAPDKSGLPSDRFSAERTGGSVSTLTIQRTQQEDSAVYLCASSPGVRPLHFGNGTRLTVT.

The chain employs TRBV18 and TRBJ2-1; the D gene could be TRBD1 or TRBD2 (5 bases each). CDR1 is KGHSH, CDR2 LQKENI, per germline. The CDR3 loop spans 13 amino acids. V was trimmed by 3 bases and J by 7 bases, leaving 10 bases between them. In nucleotides, the CDR3 is TGTGCCAGCTCACCCCCGGGACGGAATGAGCAGTTCTTC. Protein sequence: CASSPPGRNEQFF. Based on the CDR3 plus reference TRBV18 and TRBJ2-1, the full variable domain is NAGVMQNPRHLVRRRGQEARLRCSPMKGHSHVYWYRQLPEEGLKFMVYLQKENIIDESGMPKERFSAEFPKEGPSILRIQQVVRGDSAAYFCASSPPGRNEQFFGPGTRLTVL.

The CDR3, as DNA: TGTGCCAGCAGCCTATTTTCGGGCAGGGACTATGGCTACACCTTC. This translates into CASSLFSGRDYGYTF. V is TRBV7-8 and J is TRBJ1-2; D is possibly TRBD1 (5 bases). V was shortened by 5 bases and J by 3 bases, with 16 bases between the two germline ends. CDR1 SGHVS and CDR2 FQNEAQ come from the germline V gene. The CDR3 has 15 residues.

The chain combines TRBV7-2 with TRBJ2-2, with a tentative D call TRBD2 (6 bases). Trimming left V 2 bases short and J 2 bases short, with 12 bases between. The germline CDR1 and CDR2 sequences are SGHTA and FQGNSA. The CDR3 consists of 16 residues. The chain's CDR3 is CASSLMGGLNTGELFF. CDR3 coding DNA: TGTGCCAGCAGCTTAATGGGGGGACTCAACACCGGGGAGCTGTTTTTT.

This chain joins TRBV9 and TRBJ1-4, with D perhaps matching TRBD1 (5 bases). With 4 bases removed from V and 0 bases from J, the gap between germline ends came to 13 bases. CDR3 length equals 16 residues. Germline lookup yields CDR1 SGDLS and CDR2 YYNGEE. CDR3 nucleotide sequence: TGTGCCAGCAGCAGCATGGGGGGAGCAACTAATGAAAAACTGTTTTTT. Its translation: CASSSMGGATNEKLFF.

The V call is TRBV4-3, the J call TRBJ1-2, with a weak D call TRBD1 (5 bases). Trimming shortened V by 0 bases and J by 2 bases, and 7 bases separated the two germline ends. Germline values: CDR1 LGHNA, CDR2 YSLEER. This CDR3 is 14 amino acids long. The CDR3 region is CASSQDWGNYGYTF. The CDR3 DNA reads as TGCGCCAGCAGCCAAGATTGGGGGAACTATGGCTACACCTTC.

The V call is TRBV20-1, the J call TRBJ2-1; TRBD1 matches at 8 bases. This CDR3 has 11 residues. The V gene end was trimmed by 6 bases and the J gene end by 14 bases; junction bases not matched to a gene: 9. Germline V gives CDR1 DFQATT, CDR2 SNEGSKA (reference sequence). CDR3 residues: CSARQGLWEFF. CDR3 nucleotides: TGCAGTGCGAGACAGGGGCTCTGGGAGTTCTTC.

The CDR3 loop reads CASSIDRVNTEAFF. The DNA for the CDR3 is TGTGCCAGTAGTATAGATAGGGTGAACACTGAAGCTTTCTTT. The chain couples TRBV19 to TRBJ1-1; D remains unclear. CDR1 is LNHDA, CDR2 SQIVND, per germline (reference sequence). V lost 0 bases and J lost 0, with 5 bases in between. This CDR3 has 14 amino acids.

The chain has TRBV5-6 and TRBJ1-5, with a tentative D call TRBD1 (6 bases). Per the germline V gene, CDR1 is SGHDT and CDR2 is YYEEEE. V was cut by 0 bases and J by 6 bases, with 13 bases left in between. This CDR3 has 15 amino acids. The CDR3 spells CASSLEGVWGQPQHF. The CDR3 DNA is TGTGCCAGCAGCTTGGAGGGGGTCTGGGGTCAGCCCCAGCATTTT.

The genes are TRBV5-4 and TRBJ1-5; unclear D gene. The CDR3 loop spans 13 amino acids. Germline CDR1 reads SGHNT; CDR2 reads YYREEE (reference sequence). V dropped 0 bases and J dropped 4 bases, with 5 bases sitting between them. The CDR3, as DNA: TGTGCCAGCAGCTTGGCGGGGAATCAGCCCCAGCATTTT. Translating gives CASSLAGNQPQHF.

The V and J genes are TRBV7-8 and TRBJ2-5; maybe TRBD2 (6 bases). This CDR3 has 15 amino acids. Germline-derived CDR1 and CDR2 are SGHVS and FQNEAQ. V lost 1 base and J lost 1, with 10 bases in between. CDR3 sequence reads: CASSLGGERQETQYF. The CDR3 DNA follows: TGTGCCAGCAGCTTAGGGGGGGAGCGCCAAGAGACCCAGTACTTC.

V is TRBV10-3 and J is TRBJ2-1; D remains ambiguous. V lost 4 bases to trimming and J lost 7 bases, with 8 bases between them. Germline CDR1 and CDR2: ENHRY and SYGVKD. The CDR3 contains 12 residues. CDR3 bases: TGTGCCATCAGTGTAAGTTCGAATGAGCAGTTCTTC. Residues: CAISVSSNEQFF.

The rearrangement links TRBV10-3 to TRBJ2-3; D perhaps matches TRBD2 (6 bases). The CDR3 spans 15 residues. V lost 4 bases and J 0 bases, leaving 11 bases between the germline ends. Germline CDR1 is ENHRY and CDR2 is SYGVKD. CDR3 sequence (DNA): TGTGCCATCAGTGGTACTAGCAGGAGCACAGATACGCAGTATTTT. Translation: CAISGTSRSTDTQYF.

The chain employs TRBV30 and TRBJ1-2, with TRBD1 as a possible D gene (6 bases). V lost 8 bases to trimming and J lost 0 bases, with 13 bases between them. CDR3 size: 13 residues. Looked up from germline, CDR1 is GTSNPN and CDR2 is SVGIG (reference sequence). The CDR3 spells CARQDRANYGYTF. The CDR3 region has the DNA TGTGCCAGACAGGACCGGGCTAACTATGGCTACACCTTC.

V gene TRBV5-4 combines with J gene TRBJ1-6; D remains ambiguous. This CDR3 comprises 15 residues. V lost 1 base, J lost 3 bases, and 8 bases lay in between. In germline, CDR1 is SGHNT, CDR2 YYREEE (reference sequence). CDR3 residues: CASSLHGDYNSPLHF. CDR3 coding DNA: TGTGCCAGCAGCTTGCATGGGGACTATAATTCACCCCTCCACTTT.

The genes are TRBV10-3 and TRBJ1-1; 10 positions match TRBD1. Germline V gene lookup returns CDR1 ENHRY and CDR2 SYGVKD. The CDR3 contains 14 residues. Trimming at V came to 0 bases and at J to 7 bases, leaving 2 bases not matched to a gene. The DNA of the CDR3 is TGTGCCATCAGTGAGTCGAGGGACAGGGGTGAAGCTTTCTTT. Translating gives CAISESRDRGEAFF.

This clone occurred a few times. This CDR3 is CASSFRVGNNQPQHF. CDR3 DNA sequence: TGTGCCAGCAGCTTCAGGGTTGGGAACAATCAGCCCCAGCATTTT. The J gene is TRBJ1-5, the V gene TRBV5-8, with D possibly TRBD1 on 5 matching bases. Germline V gives CDR1 SGHTS, CDR2 YDEGEE. The CDR3 loop spans 15 amino acids. V lost 2 bases and J 3 bases, leaving 12 bases between the germline ends.